Below, 5 T cell receptor beta chains from the same sample are listed, as sequenced in a study of cytomegalovirus exposure and HLA in healthy donors. The PCR employed 60 Vbeta primers together with 13 Jbeta primers. Assay used: immunoSEQ multiplex PCR; TCRdb lists only in-frame clones, some missing. Of 150,000 to 200,000 clones in the sample, around 84% were seen once. Sequencing input: PBMCs. The origin of the receptors is a woman under 30 in good health and CMV-seronegative.

This clone has just one count. The genes are TRBV6-1 and TRBJ1-1; D unresolved. Germline CDR1 and CDR2: MNHNS and SASEGT. V was pared by 0 bases and J by 5 bases, with 16 bases between. The CDR3 extends over 16 amino acids. CDR3 in amino acids: CASSEAPLEGSTEAFF. For the CDR3, the DNA is TGTGCCAGCAGTGAAGCGCCTCTCGAGGGAAGTACTGAAGCTTTCTTT.

This rearrangement joins TRBV14 to TRBJ2-1; 9 bases match TRBD2. The CDR3 runs to 17 residues. V was pared by 4 bases and J by 4 bases, with 11 bases of the junction left unmatched. Germline V gives CDR1 SGHDN, CDR2 FVKESK. The CDR3 reads CASSRTFGAGGYNEQFF. CDR3 sequence (DNA): TGTGCCAGCAGCCGCACCTTCGGGGCGGGGGGGTACAATGAGCAGTTCTTC.

This chain connects TRBV30 to TRBJ2-7, with D maybe TRBD1 (6 bases). The CDR3 sequence is 13 residues long. Per germline, CDR1 GTSNPN and CDR2 SVGIG (reference sequence). V was cut by 5 bases and J by 1 base, with 12 bases left in between. CDR3 nucleotides: TGTGCCTGGTGCCGGGACACTTCCTACGAGCAGTACTTC. Translating it yields CAWCRDTSYEQYF. Full variable domain (outside the CDR3, taken from reference TRBV30 and TRBJ2-7): SQTIHQWPATLVQPVGSPLSLECTVEGTSNPNLYWYRQAAGRGLQLLFYSVGIGQISSEVPQNLSASRPQDRQFILSSKKLLLSDSGFYLCAWCRDTSYEQYFGPGTRLTVT.

The chain recombines TRBV5-1 with TRBJ1-4; 7 nucleotides line up with TRBD1. J gave up 0 bases and V 0 bases, and 8 bases lay outside the gene matches. The CDR3 sequence is 18 residues long. The germline CDR1 and CDR2 sequences are SGHRS and YFSETQ. The CDR3 here is CASSLVRRGLSTNEKLFF. As DNA, the CDR3 is TGCGCCAGCAGCTTGGTACGCAGGGGGTTGTCAACTAATGAAAAACTGTTTTTT.

The chain joins TRBV20-1 to TRBJ1-5, with D perhaps matching TRBD1 (5 bases). Per the germline V gene, CDR1 is DFQATT and CDR2 is SNEGSKA (reference sequence). This CDR3 has 11 residues. The V gene lost 2 bases and the J gene lost 7 bases, with 6 bases spanning the gap. DNA for the CDR3: TGCAGTGCTAGATCAGGGCAGCCCCAGCATTTT. Protein: CSARSGQPQHF.